The 7 T cell receptor beta chains listed next were all sequenced from one sample in a study of identical twins. TCRdb re-called the 5' RACE reads with MiXCR, one entry per CDR3 protein. Among 300,000 to 350,000 distinct CDR3 sequences listed, about 12% were seen once. The data also belong to a second study, concerning yellow fever vaccine responses in identical twins.

The source material was CD8+ T cells sorted from blood. Receptor source: a woman aged 18-29 years in good health.

This clonotype showed up many times. J is TRBJ1-1 and V is TRBV24-1; 7 nucleotides match TRBD1. The germline V gene encodes CDR1 KGHDR and CDR2 SFDVKD. V shed 5 bases and J 6 bases; nucleotides not matched to a gene: 8. The CDR3 totals 14 residues. For the CDR3, the DNA is TGTGCCACCAGTGGTGACAGGGCTGGCGCTGAAGCTTTCTTT. Translating gives CATSGDRAGAEAFF.

This chain joins TRBV5-1 and TRBJ2-3; D is unclear. Between the trimmed V and J ends, which lost 2 bases and 7 bases, there was a span of 11 bases. In germline, CDR1 is SGHRS, CDR2 YFSETQ. This CDR3 contains 13 residues. The CDR3 protein is CASSFFGVHTQYF. The DNA for the CDR3 is TGCGCCAGCAGCTTTTTTGGGGTGCATACGCAGTATTTT.

The chain combines TRBV3-1 with TRBJ2-5; maybe TRBD1 (5 bases). V lost 4 bases and J 2 bases, leaving 14 bases between the germline ends. This CDR3 has 15 residues. Germline CDR1 LGHDT, CDR2 YNNKEL (reference sequence). The CDR3 nucleotides read TGTGCCAGCAGCCCCCCCTGGGGCGAACAAGAGACCCAGTACTTC. This encodes CASSPPWGEQETQYF.

This clonotype was found many times. V and J are TRBV3-1 and TRBJ1-3; D remains ambiguous. V shed 4 bases and J shed 0 bases, with 13 bases lying between them. CDR1 LGHDT and CDR2 YNNKEL come from the germline V gene (reference sequence). CDR3 length: 16 amino acids. CDR3 sequence (DNA): TGTGCCAGCAGCCCCCTTGGTGGTACCTCTGGAAACACCATATATTTT. It translates to CASSPLGGTSGNTIYF.

The rearrangement uses TRBV5-1 and TRBJ2-1, with 8 bases aligning to TRBD2. Germline V gene data show CDR1 as SGHRS and CDR2 as YFSETQ. The CDR3 sequence is 16 residues long. V lost 0 bases, J lost 8 bases, and 10 bases stayed unmatched. CDR3 protein: CASSLAHVAGRHEQFF. The CDR3 region has the DNA TGCGCCAGCAGCTTGGCCCATGTAGCGGGAAGGCATGAGCAGTTCTTC.

In its sample, this clonotype was seen many times. The J gene is TRBJ2-1, the V gene TRBV5-1; 8 bases line up with TRBD1. Trimming cost V 6 bases and J 4 bases; bases outside gene matches: 3. CDR3 length: 13 amino acids. CDR1 is SGHRS and CDR2 is YFSETQ in the germline V gene. The DNA for the CDR3 is TGCGCCAGCATCGGACAGGGTTACAATGAGCAGTTCTTC. This translates into CASIGQGYNEQFF.

The J gene is TRBJ2-5, the V gene TRBV7-9, with D possibly being TRBD1 (6 bases). V was cut by 4 bases and J by 2 bases, with 11 bases left in between. Per germline, CDR1 SEHNR and CDR2 FQNEAQ (reference sequence). This CDR3 spans 14 amino acids. The CDR3 protein is CASSSDDRQETQYF. CDR3 bases: TGTGCCAGCAGCTCCGACGACAGGCAAGAGACCCAGTACTTC.